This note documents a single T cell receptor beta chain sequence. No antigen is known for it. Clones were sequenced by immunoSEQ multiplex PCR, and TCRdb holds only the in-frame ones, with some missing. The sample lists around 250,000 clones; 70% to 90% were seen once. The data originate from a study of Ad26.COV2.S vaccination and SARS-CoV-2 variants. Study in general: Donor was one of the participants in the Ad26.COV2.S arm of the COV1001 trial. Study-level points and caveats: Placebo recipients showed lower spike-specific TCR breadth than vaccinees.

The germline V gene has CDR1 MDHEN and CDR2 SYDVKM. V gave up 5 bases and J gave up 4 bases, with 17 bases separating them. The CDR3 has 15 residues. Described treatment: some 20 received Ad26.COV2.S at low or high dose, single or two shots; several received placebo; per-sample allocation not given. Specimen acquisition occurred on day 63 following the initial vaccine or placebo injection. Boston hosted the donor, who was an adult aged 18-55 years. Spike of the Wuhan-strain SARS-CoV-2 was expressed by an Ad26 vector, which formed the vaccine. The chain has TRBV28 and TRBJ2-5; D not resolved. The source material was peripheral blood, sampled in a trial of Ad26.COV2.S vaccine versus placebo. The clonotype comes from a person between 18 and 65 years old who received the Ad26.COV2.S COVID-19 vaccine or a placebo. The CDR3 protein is CASSARDGSPETQYF. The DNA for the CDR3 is TGTGCCAGCAGTGCTAGGGATGGTTCCCCAGAGACCCAGTACTTC.